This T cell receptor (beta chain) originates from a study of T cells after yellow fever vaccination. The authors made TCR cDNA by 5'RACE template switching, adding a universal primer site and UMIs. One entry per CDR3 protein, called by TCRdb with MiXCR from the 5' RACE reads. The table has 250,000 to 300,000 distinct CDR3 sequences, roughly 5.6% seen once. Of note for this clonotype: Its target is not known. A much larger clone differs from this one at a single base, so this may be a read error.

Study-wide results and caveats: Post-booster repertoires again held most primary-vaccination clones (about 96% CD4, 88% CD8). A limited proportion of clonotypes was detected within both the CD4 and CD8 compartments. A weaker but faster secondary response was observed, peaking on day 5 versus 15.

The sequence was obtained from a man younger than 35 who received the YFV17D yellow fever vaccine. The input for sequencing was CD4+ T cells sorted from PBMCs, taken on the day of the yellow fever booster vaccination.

CDR3 residues: CASSEARGVKDTQYF. In DNA form, the CDR3 reads TGTGCCAGCAGTGAAGCGCGCGGGGTCAAAGATACGCAGTATTTT. This chain links TRBV6-1 with TRBJ2-3; tentative D call: TRBD2 (6 bases). CDR1 and CDR2 (germline): MNHNS, SASEGT. CDR3 length: 15 residues. Between the trimmed V and J ends, which lost 0 bases and 5 bases, there was a span of 12 bases.